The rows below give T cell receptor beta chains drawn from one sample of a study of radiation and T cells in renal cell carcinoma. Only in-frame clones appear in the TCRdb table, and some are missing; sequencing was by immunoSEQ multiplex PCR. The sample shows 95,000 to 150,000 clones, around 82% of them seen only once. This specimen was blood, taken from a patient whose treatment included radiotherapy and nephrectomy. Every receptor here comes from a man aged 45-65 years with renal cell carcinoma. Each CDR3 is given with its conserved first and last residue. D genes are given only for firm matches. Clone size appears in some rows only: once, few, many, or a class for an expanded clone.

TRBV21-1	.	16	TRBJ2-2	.	TGTGCCAGCAGCAAAGCGCCCCGGGGGAACACCGGGGAGCTGTTTTTT	CASSKAPRGNTGELFF
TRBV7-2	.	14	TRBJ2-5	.	TGTGCCAGCAGCTTATCCGGAGGGGTAGAGACCCAGTACTTC	CASSLSGGVETQYF
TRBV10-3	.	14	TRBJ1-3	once	TGTGCCATCAGTGGGGACATCTCTGGAAACACCATATATTTT	CAISGDISGNTIYF
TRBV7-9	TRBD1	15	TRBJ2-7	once	TGTGCCAGCAGCTCTCCGGGACAGGGTGTCTACGAGCAGTACTTC	CASSSPGQGVYEQYF
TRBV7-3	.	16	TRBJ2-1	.	TGTGCCAGCAGCTTTTCCGGGACACAGCCTTACAATGAGCAGTTCTTC	CASSFSGTQPYNEQFF
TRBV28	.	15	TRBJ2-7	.	TGTGCCAGCAGTCCGGGGAGCGCCAGCTCCTACGAGCAGTACTTC	CASSPGSASSYEQYF
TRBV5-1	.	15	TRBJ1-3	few	TGCGCCAGCAGTTTACAACAACAGGGCTCGAACACCATATATTTT	CASSLQQQGSNTIYF
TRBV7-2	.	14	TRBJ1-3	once	TGTGCCAGCAGCTGGGACTTGGTTGGAAACACCATATATTTT	CASSWDLVGNTIYF
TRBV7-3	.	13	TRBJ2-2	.	TGTGCCAGCAGCTTAACCAACACCGGGGAGCTGTTTTTT	CASSLTNTGELFF
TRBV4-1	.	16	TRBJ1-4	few	TGCGCCAGCAGCCAAGATCAGGCAGCATCTAATGAAAAACTGTTTTTT	CASSQDQAASNEKLFF
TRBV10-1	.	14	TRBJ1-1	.	TGCGCCAGCAGTGCGGTCGGTAAGAACACTGAAGCTTTCTTT	CASSAVGKNTEAFF
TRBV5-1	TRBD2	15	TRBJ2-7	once	TGCGCCAGCAGTCGGGGGACTAGCGAGTCCTACGAGCAGTACTTC	CASSRGTSESYEQYF
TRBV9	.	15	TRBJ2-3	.	TGTGCCAGCAGCGTTCGGAGCAGTCGCACAGATACGCAGTATTTT	CASSVRSSRTDTQYF
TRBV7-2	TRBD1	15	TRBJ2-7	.	TGTGCCAGCAGCCTGCGACAGGGGGACTCCTACGAGCAGTACTTC	CASSLRQGDSYEQYF
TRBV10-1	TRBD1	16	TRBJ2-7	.	TGCGCCAGCAGTGAGTATATCGGACAGGGGCCTGACGAGCAGTACTTC	CASSEYIGQGPDEQYF
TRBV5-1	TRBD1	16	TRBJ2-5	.	TGCGCCAGCAGCTTCCTCGGGACAGGGACACAAGAGACCCAGTACTTC	CASSFLGTGTQETQYF
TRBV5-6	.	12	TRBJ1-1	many	TGTGCCAGCAGCCAGGGGAACACTGAAGCTTTCTTT	CASSQGNTEAFF
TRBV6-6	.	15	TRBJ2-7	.	TGTGCCAGCAGTTACCCCTCTAGGGAAGCCTACGAGCAGTACTTC	CASSYPSREAYEQYF
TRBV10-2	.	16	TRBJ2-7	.	TGCGCCAGCATTGACACCGGGGGAGGAAACTCCTACGAGCAGTACTTC	CASIDTGGGNSYEQYF
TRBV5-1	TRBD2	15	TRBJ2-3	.	TGCGCCAGCAGCTCCGGGACTAGCGGCACAGATACGCAGTATTTT	CASSSGTSGTDTQYF
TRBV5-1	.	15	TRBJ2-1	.	TGCGCCAGCAGCCAGCAGGAATGGACCTCGGATGAGCAGTTCTTC	CASSQQEWTSDEQFF
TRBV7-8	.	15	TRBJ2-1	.	TGTGCCAGCAGCTTACAGGGGACGGTTTACAATGAGCAGTTCTTC	CASSLQGTVYNEQFF
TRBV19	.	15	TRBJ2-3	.	TGTGCCAGTAGTAGGTCCCCCCACAGCACAGATACGCAGTATTTT	CASSRSPHSTDTQYF
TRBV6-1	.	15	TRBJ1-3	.	TGTGCCAGCAGTGAAGAGGTGGACTCTGGAAACACCATATATTTT	CASSEEVDSGNTIYF
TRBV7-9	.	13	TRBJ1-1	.	TGTGCCAGCAGCCGTTTGCGGGACACTGAAGCTTTCTTT	CASSRLRDTEAFF
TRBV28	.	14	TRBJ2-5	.	TGTGCCAGCAGTCCCGGACAGCTCTCAGAGACCCAGTACTTC	CASSPGQLSETQYF
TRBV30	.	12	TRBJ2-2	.	TGTGCCTGCCAGGGGGGGACCGGGGAGCTGTTTTTT	CACQGGTGELFF
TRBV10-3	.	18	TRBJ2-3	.	TGTGCCATCAGTGGTGCCGGGGGGCGCGCAAATTACACAGATACGCAGTATTTT	CAISGAGGRANYTDTQYF
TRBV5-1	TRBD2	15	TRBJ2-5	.	TGCGCCAGCAGCCAGACTAGCGGCATCCAAGAGACCCAGTACTTC	CASSQTSGIQETQYF
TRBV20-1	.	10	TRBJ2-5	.	TGCAGTGCTAGACCGGGGACCCAGTACTTC	CSARPGTQYF
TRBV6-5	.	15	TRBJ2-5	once	TGTGCCAGCAGTTACTGGGCAGGGGGGGGCGAGACCCAGTACTTC	CASSYWAGGGETQYF
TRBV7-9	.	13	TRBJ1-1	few	TGTGCCAGCAGCTCGGGTCGGAACACTGAAGCTTTCTTT	CASSSGRNTEAFF
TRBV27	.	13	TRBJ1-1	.	TGTGCCAGCAGTTTATTCCCGAACACTGAAGCTTTCTTT	CASSLFPNTEAFF
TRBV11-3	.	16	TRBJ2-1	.	TGTGCCAGCAGCTGGGGCCGGGGGGCCCCGATCTATGAGCAGTTCTTC	CASSWGRGAPIYEQFF
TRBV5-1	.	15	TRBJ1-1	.	TGCGCCAGCAGCTTGATTGAGGCAGGCGGCACTGAAGCTTTCTTT	CASSLIEAGGTEAFF
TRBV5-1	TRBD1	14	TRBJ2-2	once	TGCGCCAGCAGCCTGAACAGGGGGCCCGGGGAGCTGTTTTTT	CASSLNRGPGELFF
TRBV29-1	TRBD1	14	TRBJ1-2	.	TGCAGCGCCAAGCGGCAGGGGGCCTCCTATGGCTACACCTTC	CSAKRQGASYGYTF
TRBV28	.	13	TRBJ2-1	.	TGTGCCAGCAGTTTTCGGATTTACAATGAGCAGTTCTTC	CASSFRIYNEQFF
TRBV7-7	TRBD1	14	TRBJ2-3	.	TGTGCTAGCAGCTTAGGACAGGGGGCGGATACGCAGTATTTT	CASSLGQGADTQYF
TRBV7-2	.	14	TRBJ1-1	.	TGTGCCAGCACCCCAAGTCGACAGGACACTGAAGCTTTCTTT	CASTPSRQDTEAFF
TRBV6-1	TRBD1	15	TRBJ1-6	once	TGTGCCAGCAGCCGACAGGGGGCGGCTGATTCACCCCTCCACTTT	CASSRQGAADSPLHF
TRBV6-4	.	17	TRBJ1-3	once	TGTGCCAGCAGTGACTCGAGGGCAGGGACATCCGGAAACACCATATATTTT	CASSDSRAGTSGNTIYF
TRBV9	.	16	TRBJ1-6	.	TGTGCCAGCACACAAGGATCGAGCTCCTATAATTCACCCCTCCACTTT	CASTQGSSSYNSPLHF
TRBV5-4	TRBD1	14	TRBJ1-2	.	TGTGCCAGCAGCAAACAGGGGGACAGGGTCGGCTACACCTTC	CASSKQGDRVGYTF
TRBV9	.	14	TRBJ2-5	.	TGTGCCAGCAGCGCCCAACCCGAGGAAGGGACCCAGTACTTC	CASSAQPEEGTQYF
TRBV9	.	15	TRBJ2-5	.	TGTGCCAGCAGCGTAGAGGTAGCGGCGAAAGAGACCCAGTACTTC	CASSVEVAAKETQYF
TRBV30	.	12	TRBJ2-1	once	TGTGCCTGGAGGGCCGGGGGCAATGAGCAGTTCTTC	CAWRAGGNEQFF
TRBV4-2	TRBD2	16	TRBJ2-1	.	TGTGCCAGCAGCCAAGTGGCTAGCGGGGGGGCGTCTGAGCAGTTCTTC	CASSQVASGGASEQFF
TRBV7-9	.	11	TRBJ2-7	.	TGTGCCAGCAGCTTAACAGAAGAGCAGTACTTC	CASSLTEEQYF
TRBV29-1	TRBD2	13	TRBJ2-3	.	TGCAGCGTTGAGCGGGGGGCTGTGGATACGCAGTATTTT	CSVERGAVDTQYF
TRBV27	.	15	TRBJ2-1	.	TGTGCCAGCAGTTTATACTGGGGGTACTACAATGAGCAGTTCTTC	CASSLYWGYYNEQFF
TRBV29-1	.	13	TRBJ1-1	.	TGCAGCGTACGAGGGGGGGGGAACACTGAAGCTTTCTTT	CSVRGGGNTEAFF